The clone carrying this TCR beta chain was detected only a few times. The data derive from a study of blood T cell repertoires in COVID-19. Study details: Samples came from the United States, Italy and Spain, spanning acute and convalescent COVID-19. In each case, the material was cDNA or gDNA derived from T cells, B-cell-depleted T cells, or PBMCs.

This CDR3 has 16 amino acids. Germline V gives CDR1 SGHRS, CDR2 YFSETQ. V was clipped by 4 bases and J by 0 bases; unmatched bases: 8. Original data processing: Quantification of nucleated cells was approximated via reference gene primer amplification. Assay: immunoSEQ multiplex PCR; the TCRdb copy retains only in-frame clones and omits some. For V, J and clone size, that table is used; D and trimming come from the DNA. The sample lists under 250,000 clones; approximately 87% were seen once. This TCR derives from a woman in her 70s with active or convalescent COVID-19. The sequenced material came from peripheral blood. The chain is built from TRBV5-1 and TRBJ2-5; TRBD2 matches at 8 bases. The DNA for the CDR3 is TGCGCCAGCAGCCTTAGCGGGATGGTTGACCAAGAGACCCAGTACTTC. Translating it yields CASSLSGMVDQETQYF.